The 8 T cell receptor beta chains presented below share a single source sample, sequenced in a study of T cells in Graves' hyperthyroidism and ophthalmopathy. The CDR3 regions of TCR beta were amplified from RNA transcripts. First-round RT-PCR with HTBI primers amplified the TCR CDR3 region. TCRdb independently ran MiXCR on the multiplex PCR reads; one entry per CDR3 protein. The data hold roughly 600,000 distinct CDR3 sequences, with roughly 15% observed a single time. Source material: blood. The source of these receptors is a woman between 50 and 59 years old with Graves' ophthalmopathy.

This clonotype was counted many times. The rearrangement uses TRBV19 and TRBJ1-5, with TRBD1 matching 9 bases. Germline-derived CDR1 and CDR2 are LNHDA and SQIVND (reference sequence). CDR3 length: 14 residues. The V and J ends lost 5 bases and 3 bases, in that order; junction bases with no gene match: 2. The CDR3 DNA reads as TGTGCCAGTAGTGGACAGGGGAACAATCAGCCCCAGCATTTT. It is translated as CASSGQGNNQPQHF.

This clonotype was counted at least ten times. DNA for the CDR3: TGTGCCAGCAGCTCGAGGGGCCGGTGGGTCGACGAGCAGTACTTC. The encoded protein is CASSSRGRWVDEQYF. This chain links TRBV12-3 or TRBV12-4 with TRBJ2-7, with D perhaps being TRBD1 or TRBD2 (5 bases each). This CDR3 has 15 amino acids. Trimming removed 6 bases from V and 5 bases from J, with 20 bases in between.

The CDR3 nucleotides read TGTGCCACCAGCAGTCGGGCGGGAGGTCCCGAGCAGTTCTTC. It yields the protein CATSSRAGGPEQFF. This chain uses TRBV15 with TRBJ2-1; TRBD2 aligns across 8 bases. Germline V gives CDR1 LNHNV, CDR2 YYDKDF (reference sequence). V was pared by 3 bases and J by 10 bases, with 8 bases of the junction left unmatched. CDR3 length equals 14 residues.

This clonotype was counted once. The V and J genes are TRBV12-3 or TRBV12-4 and TRBJ2-7; a possible D gene is TRBD2 (7 bases). V was trimmed by 3 bases and J by 4 bases, leaving 22 bases between them. CDR3 length: 17 residues. The CDR3 region has the DNA TGTGCCAGCAGTTTTGGGATGGGGGGGGGGCCTATGTACGAGCAGTACTTC. Its protein product is CASSFGMGGGPMYEQYF.

This clonotype was seen more than once but under ten times. The chain links TRBV10-3 to TRBJ2-5; maybe TRBD1 (5 bases). Germline CDR1 reads ENHRY; CDR2 reads SYGVKD. This CDR3 is built from 12 residues. Deletions cut 8 bases from V and 2 bases from J, with 9 bases between. For the CDR3, the DNA is TGTGCCATCGGGGCGGATCAAGAGACCCAGTACTTC. Translating it yields CAIGADQETQYF.

This clonotype showed up many times. CDR3 region: CASSLPGLTPADTQYF. CDR3 sequence (DNA): TGCGCCAGCAGCTTGCCTGGTTTGACCCCTGCAGATACGCAGTATTTT. This chain connects TRBV5-1 to TRBJ2-3, with unresolved D. Trimming cost V 1 base and J 4 bases, with 16 bases left between them. The V gene's germline CDR1 is SGHRS and CDR2 YFSETQ. The CDR3 consists of 16 residues.

This chain uses TRBV15 with TRBJ1-2; D uncertain. This CDR3 contains 12 residues. V lost 4 bases, J lost 7 bases, and 10 bases lay in between. Germline V gives CDR1 LNHNV, CDR2 YYDKDF (reference sequence). The CDR3 region is CATSKAEGGYTF. The CDR3 DNA reads TGTGCCACCAGCAAGGCTGAGGGTGGCTACACCTTC.

This clonotype appeared many times. This sequence joins TRBV20-1 and TRBJ2-1, with D possibly matching TRBD2 (5 bases). Germline V CDR1 and CDR2: DFQATT, SNEGSKA (reference sequence). V dropped 0 bases and J dropped 8 bases, with 17 bases sitting between them. The CDR3 extends over 15 amino acids. CDR3 sequence: CSARDPSRGFDEQFF. DNA for the CDR3: TGCAGTGCTAGAGATCCTAGTCGGGGATTCGATGAGCAGTTCTTC.